Described below is a single T cell receptor (beta chain) sequence and its context. The data were taken from a study of CD8 T cells in Susac syndrome. The CDR3 spans 13 residues. The V gene's germline CDR1 is SEHNR and CDR2 FQNEAQ (reference sequence). The V and J ends lost 3 bases and 6 bases, in that order; junction bases with no gene match: 4. RNA was extracted with the RNeasy kit, and a quantity of 0.5 to 1 ug was reverse transcribed using random hexamers. TCRdb fed the immunoSEQ multiplex PCR reads into MiXCR, producing one record per CDR3 protein. The sample contains approximately 74,000 distinct CDR3 sequences, approximately 93% of which appear only once.

Material for sequencing was CD8+ T cells from PBMCs. The genes are TRBV7-9 and TRBJ2-7; 8 bases map to TRBD2. The TCR was taken from a human donor with Susac syndrome. The DNA of the CDR3 is TGTGCCAGCAGCTTCCCGGGAGGGGGCGAGCAGTACTTC. It specifies CASSFPGGGEQYF.